These 9 T cell receptor beta chains originate from one sample sequenced in a study of cytomegalovirus exposure and HLA in healthy donors. The PCR ran on 60 Vbeta and 13 Jbeta primers. Profiling relied on immunoSEQ multiplex PCR, and the TCRdb table lists in-frame clones only, not all of them. This table has some 150,000 clones, approximately 82% appearing once. The material sequenced was PBMCs. These receptors came from a male donor in good health and CMV-seronegative.

The chain has TRBV7-3 and TRBJ1-1; tentatively, D is TRBD1 (6 bases). Trimming shortened V by 0 bases and J by 0 bases, and 11 bases separated the two germline ends. The CDR3 runs 16 residues. Germline CDR1 is SGHTA and CDR2 is FQGTGA. The CDR3 coding sequence is TGTGCCAGCAGCTTAACGGGGGGGCAGCTGAACACTGAAGCTTTCTTT. It translates to CASSLTGGQLNTEAFF.

The chain joins TRBV7-9 to TRBJ2-5, with no clear D. Germline V gives CDR1 SEHNR, CDR2 FQNEAQ (reference sequence). Deletions cut 4 bases from V and 2 bases from J, with 8 bases between. CDR3 size: 13 residues. The CDR3 nucleotides are TGTGCCAGCAGCTCCTACTTTCAAGAGACCCAGTACTTC. It translates to CASSSYFQETQYF.

The rearrangement uses TRBV6-5 and TRBJ1-1, with D possibly TRBD1 on 6 matching bases. This CDR3 is 15 amino acids long. Trimming took off 0 bases at V and 10 bases at J, with 18 bases between the two ends. The V gene's germline CDR1 is MNHEY and CDR2 SVGAGI. CDR3: CASSYSSRGQSLAFF. CDR3 DNA sequence: TGTGCCAGCAGTTACTCGAGTAGGGGACAATCCCTAGCTTTCTTT.

The chain employs TRBV6-6 and TRBJ2-7, with 7 positions matching TRBD2. There are 15 residues in the CDR3. The junction had 6 bases not matched to a gene; V was cut back by 0 bases and J by 4 bases. Germline V gives CDR1 MNHNY, CDR2 SVGAGI (reference sequence). The DNA for the CDR3 is TGTGCCAGCAGTTACTCGCTCCTAGCGGCGTACGAGCAGTACTTC. It translates to CASSYSLLAAYEQYF.

The chain combines TRBV5-4 with TRBJ2-6, with 9 positions matching TRBD1. Germline CDR1 is SGHNT and CDR2 is YYREEE (reference sequence). The CDR3 contains 18 residues. Losses at the gene ends were 6 bases for V and 4 bases for J; bases not matched to a gene: 14. The CDR3 sequence: CASTSGTGPVLGANVLTF. The CDR3, as DNA: TGTGCCAGCACCTCCGGGACAGGGCCTGTGTTAGGGGCCAACGTCCTGACTTTC.

The chain carries TRBV7-9 and TRBJ2-5; a possible D gene is TRBD2 (6 bases). V shed 1 base and J shed 5 bases, with 14 bases lying between them. Germline assignment: CDR1 SEHNR and CDR2 FQNEAQ (reference sequence). This CDR3 contains 15 residues. CDR3 in DNA: TGTGCCAGCAGCTTAGAGGGACTGGGGCGGGAGACCCAGTACTTC. Its translation is CASSLEGLGRETQYF.

CDR3 region: CASSVESSGGRTYEQYF. The CDR3 coding sequence is TGTGCCAGCAGCGTAGAGTCTAGCGGGGGTAGGACCTACGAGCAGTACTTC. The genes are TRBV9 and TRBJ2-7; 10 bases line up with TRBD2. There are 17 residues in the CDR3. Trimming took 0 bases from V and 2 from J; bases not matched to a gene: 8. CDR1 is SGDLS and CDR2 is YYNGEE in the germline V gene.

This chain joins TRBV2 and TRBJ2-3, with 13 bases lining up with TRBD2. With 7 bases clipped from V and 4 bases from J, the junction kept 11 bases outside the gene matches. The CDR3 length is 17 residues. Per germline, CDR1 SNHLY and CDR2 FYNNEI. The CDR3 bases are TGTGCCAGCAAAACGACTAGCGGGGGGCCTGGGGCAGATACGCAGTATTTT. Its protein product is CASKTTSGGPGADTQYF.

The chain's CDR3 is CASSSLVGDSSAYEQYF. CDR3 coding DNA: TGTGCCAGCAGCTCACTGGTGGGGGACTCGTCGGCCTACGAGCAGTACTTC. This chain uses TRBV5-6 with TRBJ2-7; a possible D gene is TRBD2 (6 bases). Trimming took off 3 bases at V and 2 bases at J, with 21 bases between the two ends. Germline CDR1 reads SGHDT; CDR2 reads YYEEEE. The length of the CDR3 is 17 residues.